These T cell receptor beta chains were read from a single sample in a study of blood T cell repertoires in COVID-19. Some clones are missing from TCRdb's copy, which holds only in-frame ones; the method was immunoSEQ multiplex PCR. This repertoire shows about 190,000 clones, under 80% found once; its top ten account for roughly 12%. Material for sequencing was peripheral blood. Receptor source: a man aged 45-60 years who had recovered from COVID-19. Both conserved end residues are part of each CDR3. D genes are given only for firm matches. Clone size is not always given. Where it is, it says once, few, many or a class for expanded clones.

j_call v_call cdr3_length clone_size d_call cdr3_aa cdr3_nt
TRBJ2-3 TRBV5-5 19 once TRBD2 CASSPALLAGARGTDTQYF TGTGCCAGCAGCCCCGCCTTATTAGCGGGAGCGCGGGGCACAGATACGCAGTATTTT
TRBJ2-3 TRBV6-5 11 NA NA CASQSVYTQYF TGTGCCAGCCAAAGCGTATATACGCAGTATTTT
TRBJ2-1 TRBV19 15 NA TRBD2 CASSIGLAGVNEQFF TGTGCCAGTAGTATAGGTCTAGCGGGAGTGAATGAGCAGTTCTTC
TRBJ2-1 TRBV24-1 17 NA NA CATSERLVFVHKAEQFF TGTGCCACCAGTGAGAGGTTAGTGTTTGTGCACAAGGCTGAGCAGTTCTTC
TRBJ2-1 TRBV6-5 12 few TRBD1 CTTGGDLNEQFF TGTACCACAGGGGGCGACTTGAATGAGCAGTTCTTC
TRBJ2-1 TRBV28 22 NA TRBD2 CASRTGGTSGRAPPSSYNEQFF TGTGCCAGCAGAACCGGGGGGACTAGCGGGAGGGCCCCCCCCAGCTCCTACAATGAGCAGTTCTTC
TRBJ1-1 TRBV19 15 NA NA CASMTQGPMNTEAFF TGTGCCAGTATGACACAGGGTCCCATGAACACTGAAGCTTTCTTT
TRBJ1-5 TRBV27 16 few TRBD1 CASSRAKGTGGQPQHF TGTGCCAGCAGTCGAGCAAAAGGGACAGGGGGACAGCCCCAGCATTTT
TRBJ2-2 TRBV24-1 15 once NA CATSDPTEDTGELFF TGTGCCACCAGTGACCCGACAGAGGACACCGGGGAGCTGTTTTTT
TRBJ1-1 TRBV7-9 16 NA TRBD1 CASSSGTGFMGTEAFF TGTGCCAGCAGCTCGGGGACAGGGTTTATGGGCACTGAAGCTTTCTTT
TRBJ2-1 TRBV5-1 15 NA NA CASSLVAGMVDEQFF TGCGCCAGCAGCTTGGTAGCAGGGATGGTCGATGAGCAGTTCTTC
TRBJ2-3 TRBV29-1 13 NA NA CSVENPLGDTQYF TGCAGCGTTGAAAACCCGCTGGGCGATACGCAGTATTTT
TRBJ2-7 TRBV11-3 17 NA TRBD1 CASSLGVGDRVPYEQYF TGTGCCAGCAGCTTAGGAGTAGGGGACAGGGTCCCCTACGAGCAGTACTTC
TRBJ2-7 TRBV7-8 14 NA TRBD1 CASSASRGSYEQYF TGTGCCAGCAGCGCGTCCAGGGGGTCCTACGAGCAGTACTTC
TRBJ2-7 TRBV5-1 14 NA TRBD1 CASSLQGASDEQYF TGCGCCAGCAGCTTGCAGGGGGCTAGCGACGAGCAGTACTTC
TRBJ1-2 TRBV6-5 14 few TRBD1 CASSSTGVNYGYTF TGTGCCAGCAGTTCCACAGGGGTCAACTATGGCTACACCTTC
TRBJ2-2 TRBV3-1/TRBV3-2 20 NA TRBD2 CASSQDLGRLAGVDTGELFF TGTGCCAGCAGCCAAGATCTGGGGAGACTAGCGGGAGTGGACACCGGGGAGCTGTTTTTT
TRBJ2-4 TRBV3-1/TRBV3-2 18 NA TRBD2 CASSPYFAGGIAKNIQYF TGTGCCAGCAGCCCGTATTTTGCGGGAGGTATCGCCAAAAACATTCAGTACTTC
TRBJ1-2 TRBV28 14 NA NA CASSFSFPVRNHTF TGTGCCAGCAGTTTTTCCTTCCCGGTGCGAAACCACACCTTC
TRBJ1-3 TRBV4-1 15 NA NA CASSQGRTPRSTIYF TGCGCCAGCAGCCAAGGTAGGACACCGCGGAGCACCATATATTTT
TRBJ2-3 TRBV11-3 15 NA NA CASSSRAGITDTQYF TGTGCCAGCAGCTCTCGCGCGGGAATAACAGATACGCAGTATTTT
TRBJ2-3 TRBV7-2 15 NA TRBD2 CASSLAVSGVDTQYF TGTGCCAGCAGCTTAGCGGTTAGCGGGGTCGATACGCAGTATTTT
TRBJ2-7 TRBV3-1/TRBV3-2 15 NA NA CASSQGRTDYYEQYF TGTGCCAGCAGCCAAGGCAGGACGGACTACTACGAGCAGTACTTC
TRBJ2-3 TRBV24-1 16 NA NA CATSDAGSGFTDTQYF TGTGCCACCAGTGACGCCGGCAGCGGCTTCACAGATACGCAGTATTTT
TRBJ1-5 TRBV27 14 NA NA CASSRTFGNQPQHF TGTGCCAGCAGTCGCACATTTGGCAATCAGCCCCAGCATTTT
TRBJ2-7 TRBV5-1 17 NA NA CASSLAAGTAGSYEQYF TGCGCCAGCAGCTTGGCCGCGGGTACAGCGGGTTCCTACGAGCAGTACTTC
TRBJ2-7 TRBV14 15 NA TRBD2 CASSQGVAGGYEQYF TGTGCCAGCAGCCAAGGGGTAGCGGGTGGCTACGAGCAGTACTTC
TRBJ2-7 TRBV7-3 15 NA TRBD2 CASSLVAGESYEQYF TGTGCCAGCAGCTTAGTCGCGGGGGAGTCCTACGAGCAGTACTTC
TRBJ2-1 TRBV4-1 16 NA TRBD2 CASSQDTGRAHNEQFF TGCGCCAGCAGCCAAGATACCGGGAGGGCACACAATGAGCAGTTCTTC
TRBJ2-2 TRBV19 14 NA NA CASSLGGSAGELFF TGTGCCAGTAGTTTGGGAGGATCGGCCGGGGAGCTGTTTTTT
TRBJ2-5 TRBV30 13 NA NA CAWSPTSRKTQYF TGTGCCTGGAGCCCCACGAGTAGAAAGACCCAGTACTTC
TRBJ1-2 TRBV30 12 NA TRBD1 CALTGGNYGYTF TGTGCCTTGACAGGGGGTAACTATGGCTACACCTTC
TRBJ2-7 TRBV5-6 15 large TRBD2 CASSLFSGTYYEQYF TGTGCCAGCAGCTTATTCAGCGGGACCTACTACGAGCAGTACTTC
TRBJ2-2 TRBV11-3 15 NA TRBD2 CASQSEAGDTGELFF TGTGCCAGCCAGTCGGAGGCGGGGGACACCGGGGAGCTGTTTTTT
TRBJ1-2 TRBV6-1 15 NA NA CASSEDRVKSYGYTF TGTGCCAGCAGTGAAGACAGGGTAAAGAGCTATGGCTACACCTTC
TRBJ1-1 TRBV12-3/TRBV12-4 13 NA NA CASSLVRGTEAFF TGTGCCAGCAGTTTGGTGAGAGGCACTGAAGCTTTCTTT
TRBJ2-3 TRBV5-1 16 NA NA CASSLDVATNTDTQYF TGCGCCAGCAGCTTGGATGTAGCTACTAACACAGATACGCAGTATTTT
TRBJ2-7 TRBV14 15 NA TRBD2 CASSQEIWGSGVQYF TGTGCCAGCAGCCAAGAAATTTGGGGCAGCGGGGTGCAGTACTTC
TRBJ2-1 TRBV4-1 19 NA TRBD2 CASSQEPWGASGIQGEQFF TGCGCCAGCAGCCAAGAACCCTGGGGGGCTAGCGGGATTCAGGGTGAGCAGTTCTTC
TRBJ2-7 TRBV6-5 15 NA NA CASSYSAGDHRKQYF TGTGCCAGCAGTTACTCAGCCGGAGATCACCGAAAGCAGTACTTC
TRBJ2-7 TRBV7-2 14 NA TRBD1 CASSWDRLSYEQYF TGTGCCAGCAGCTGGGACAGACTTTCCTACGAGCAGTACTTC
TRBJ1-1 TRBV3-1/TRBV3-2 14 NA NA CASTPRGQGLEAFF TGTGCCAGCACCCCAAGGGGCCAGGGACTGGAAGCTTTCTTT